Reported below is one T cell receptor (beta chain). These data come from a study of blood T cell repertoires in COVID-19. Clones were read by immunoSEQ multiplex PCR, and TCRdb kept only the in-frame ones, dropping some. This sample has about 220,000 clones, with 70% to 90% found just once. Germline assignment: CDR1 MDHEN and CDR2 SYDVKM. This CDR3 contains 15 residues. The ends were cut back, 6 bases at V and 3 bases at J, with 16 bases in the middle. The sequenced sample consisted of PBMCs or T cells enriched from blood (not recorded which). The TCR comes from a woman aged 45 to 65 with acute COVID-19. The rearrangement links TRBV28 to TRBJ2-3; TRBD1 is a possible D gene (6 bases). DNA for the CDR3: TGTGCCAGCAGGACAACACAGGGAGAAACAGATACGCAGTATTTT. Translating gives CASRTTQGETDTQYF.